This is a list of T cell receptor beta chains from one sample in a study of blood T cell repertoires in COVID-19. Using immunoSEQ multiplex PCR, the repertoire was profiled, and TCRdb retains in-frame clones only, with some absent. The table records 100,000 to 120,000 clones, 82% of them present only once. Sequenced: peripheral blood. The receptors were gathered from a woman aged 60-70 years with acute or convalescent COVID-19. Both conserved end residues are part of each CDR3. Fields, in order: V gene, clone size, D gene, J gene, CDR3 protein, CDR3 DNA. A D gene is named only where the DNA matches it firmly. Rows give clone size only sometimes, using once, few, many, or a class for an expanded clone.

TRBV9	.	.	TRBJ1-5	CASSAGTGGVNQPQHF	TGTGCCAGCAGCGCGGGGACGGGGGGGGTCAATCAGCCCCAGCATTTT
TRBV7-2	once	TRBD2	TRBJ2-3	CASTAHLAGHTDTQYF	TGTGCCAGCACAGCCCACCTAGCGGGGCACACAGATACGCAGTATTTT
TRBV4-1	.	TRBD2	TRBJ2-2	CASSQSLNLLAAGELFF	TGCGCCAGCAGCCAATCACTCAATCTGCTAGCGGCCGGGGAGCTGTTTTTT
TRBV7-2	once	TRBD1	TRBJ1-2	CASSPTGDYGYTF	TGTGCCAGCAGTCCGACAGGGGACTATGGCTACACCTTC
TRBV12-5	few	.	TRBJ1-5	CASGAGSPWVQPQHF	TGTGCTAGTGGCGCCGGGAGCCCGTGGGTCCAGCCCCAGCATTTT
TRBV7-9	.	TRBD1	TRBJ2-7	CASNPGQGEYEQYF	TGTGCCAGCAACCCGGGACAGGGGGAATACGAGCAGTACTTC
TRBV15	.	.	TRBJ1-1	CATSREVGGRGTEAFF	TGTGCCACCAGCAGAGAGGTAGGGGGACGAGGCACTGAAGCTTTCTTT
TRBV2	.	.	TRBJ1-5	CASSGYRDQPQHF	TGTGCCAGCAGTGGATACAGAGATCAGCCCCAGCATTTT
TRBV28	.	.	TRBJ2-7	CASSSDDRSSYEQYF	TGTGCCAGCAGTTCCGACGACAGGTCATCCTACGAGCAGTACTTC
TRBV12-3/TRBV12-4	few	.	TRBJ2-4	CASSPPSKNIQYF	TGTGCCAGCAGTCCTCCCTCCAAAAACATTCAGTACTTC
TRBV6-6	.	TRBD1	TRBJ1-2	CASSRDRGDYGYTF	TGTGCCAGCAGCCGGGACAGGGGCGACTATGGCTACACCTTC
TRBV7-9	.	.	TRBJ2-1	CASSWLEIDNEQFF	TGTGCCAGCAGCTGGCTAGAAATAGACAATGAGCAGTTCTTC
TRBV19	.	TRBD1	TRBJ1-2	CASQTGGTYGYTF	TGTGCCAGTCAGACAGGGGGCACCTATGGCTACACCTTC
TRBV4-3	.	TRBD1	TRBJ1-2	CASSQETGNGYTF	TGCGCCAGCAGCCAAGAGACAGGGAATGGCTACACCTTC
TRBV25-1	few	TRBD2	TRBJ2-3	CASSDPTGLAGADTQYF	TGTGCCAGCAGTGACCCCACCGGACTAGCGGGGGCAGATACGCAGTATTTT
TRBV5-1	.	.	TRBJ1-3	CASSLARGRDLSGNTIYF	TGCGCCAGCAGCTTGGCGCGGGGCCGGGACCTCTCTGGAAACACCATATATTTT
TRBV7-3	.	.	TRBJ2-6	CASSPITGGANVLTF	TGTGCCAGCAGCCCGATTACTGGTGGGGCCAACGTCCTGACTTTC
TRBV6-5	.	.	TRBJ1-2	CASSYSGRGARGYTF	TGTGCCAGCAGTTACTCGGGGAGGGGGGCACGAGGCTACACCTTC
TRBV29-1	.	.	TRBJ1-6	CSAIPGGGDSPLHF	TGCAGCGCCATCCCCGGGGGGGGAGATTCACCCCTCCACTTT
TRBV30	.	.	TRBJ1-5	CACYQRGSNQPQHF	TGTGCCTGCTACCAACGGGGGTCTAATCAGCCCCAGCATTTT
TRBV6-5	.	TRBD2	TRBJ2-3	CASSTGTSGGDTQYF	TGTGCCAGCAGCACCGGGACTAGCGGGGGAGATACGCAGTATTTT
TRBV3-1/TRBV3-2	.	.	TRBJ2-1	CASSQDHLYNEQFF	TGTGCCAGCAGCCAAGATCACCTATACAATGAGCAGTTCTTC
TRBV24-1	.	.	TRBJ1-6	CATSDPAGTGRSPLHF	TGTGCCACCAGTGATCCAGCGGGGACCGGAAGGTCACCCCTCCACTTT
TRBV6-6	.	TRBD2	TRBJ2-1	CASSYSSSGRVGQFF	TGTGCCAGCAGTTACTCCTCTAGCGGGAGGGTGGGGCAGTTCTTC
TRBV4-1	.	.	TRBJ1-2	CASSQVRQIGYTF	TGCGCCAGCAGCCAAGTGAGACAGATTGGCTACACCTTC
TRBV11-3	few	.	TRBJ1-2	CASSLAGLNGYTF	TGTGCCAGCAGCTTAGCAGGGCTGAATGGCTACACCTTC
TRBV5-6	.	TRBD1	TRBJ1-1	CASSFRYAGTGGPEAFF	TGTGCCAGCAGCTTTAGATACGCCGGGACAGGGGGCCCTGAAGCTTTCTTT
TRBV30	.	.	TRBJ2-1	CAWDPGLALNEQFF	TGTGCCTGGGATCCCGGGCTAGCGCTCAATGAGCAGTTCTTC
TRBV12-3/TRBV12-4	.	.	TRBJ2-1	CASSTLSIGQFF	TGTGCCAGCAGTACCCTTAGTATTGGGCAGTTCTTC
TRBV7-3	.	TRBD1	TRBJ2-5	CASSPGTGGLETQYF	TGTGCCAGCAGCCCCGGGACAGGGGGCCTAGAGACCCAGTACTTC
TRBV6-2/TRBV6-3	.	.	TRBJ2-1	CASSEGDPHYNEQFF	TGTGCCAGCAGTGAGGGTGACCCCCACTACAATGAGCAGTTCTTC